This TCR beta chain was recovered during a study of human T cells and chemical hapten exposure. The ends lost 7 bases at V and 2 bases at J; junction bases unmatched: 5. The CDR3 covers 14 residues. From germline, CDR1 is MNHEY and CDR2 SMNVEV (reference sequence). In the source study's methods: Between about 23,224 and 750,000 TCRs appeared in each sample, and the median stood at around 92,000. TCRdb re-called the RACE reads with MiXCR, one entry per CDR3 protein. Here the V and J calls rest on TCRdb's processing, not on the authors' analysis. The profile covers 150,000 to 200,000 distinct CDR3 sequences, with 20% to 25% appearing a single time and about 2.5% taken by the ten largest. Specified time point: patch test 3, about 24 weeks after DPC sensitization. Specified treatment: therapeutic diphenylcyclopropenone sensitization with weekly scalp DPC. This clonotype occurred many times.

The clonotype originates from a woman aged 35 to 49 with alopecia areata. Some clones in this sample may be carry-over from other donors' samples. The sample was whole blood, taken in connection with sensitization to the hapten diphenylcyclopropenone (DPC). This chain connects TRBV27 to TRBJ2-1, with 7 bases that match TRBD2. CDR3 loop: CASMRLAAYNEQFF. The CDR3 region has the DNA TGTGCCAGCATGCGTCTAGCGGCCTACAATGAGCAGTTCTTC.